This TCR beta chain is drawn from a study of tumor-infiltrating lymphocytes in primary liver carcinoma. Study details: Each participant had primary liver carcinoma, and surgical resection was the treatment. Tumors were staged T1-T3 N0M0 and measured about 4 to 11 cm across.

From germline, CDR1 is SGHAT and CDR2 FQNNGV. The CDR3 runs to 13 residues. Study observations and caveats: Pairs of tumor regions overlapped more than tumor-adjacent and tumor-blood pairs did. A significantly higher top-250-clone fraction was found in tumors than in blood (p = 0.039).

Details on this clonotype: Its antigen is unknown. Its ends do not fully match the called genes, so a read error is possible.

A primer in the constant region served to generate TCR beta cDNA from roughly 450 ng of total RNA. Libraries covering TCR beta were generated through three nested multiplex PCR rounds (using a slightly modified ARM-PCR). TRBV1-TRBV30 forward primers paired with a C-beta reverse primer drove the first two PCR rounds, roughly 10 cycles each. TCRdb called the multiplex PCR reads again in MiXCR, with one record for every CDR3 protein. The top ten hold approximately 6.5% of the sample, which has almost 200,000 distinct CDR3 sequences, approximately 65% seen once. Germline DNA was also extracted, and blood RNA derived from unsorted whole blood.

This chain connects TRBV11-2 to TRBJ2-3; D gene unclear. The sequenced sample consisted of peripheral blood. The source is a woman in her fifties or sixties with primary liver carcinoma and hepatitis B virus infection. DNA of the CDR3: TGTGCCAGCAACTCGGCAAGAACAGATGCGCAGTATTTT. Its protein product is CASNSARTDAQYF.